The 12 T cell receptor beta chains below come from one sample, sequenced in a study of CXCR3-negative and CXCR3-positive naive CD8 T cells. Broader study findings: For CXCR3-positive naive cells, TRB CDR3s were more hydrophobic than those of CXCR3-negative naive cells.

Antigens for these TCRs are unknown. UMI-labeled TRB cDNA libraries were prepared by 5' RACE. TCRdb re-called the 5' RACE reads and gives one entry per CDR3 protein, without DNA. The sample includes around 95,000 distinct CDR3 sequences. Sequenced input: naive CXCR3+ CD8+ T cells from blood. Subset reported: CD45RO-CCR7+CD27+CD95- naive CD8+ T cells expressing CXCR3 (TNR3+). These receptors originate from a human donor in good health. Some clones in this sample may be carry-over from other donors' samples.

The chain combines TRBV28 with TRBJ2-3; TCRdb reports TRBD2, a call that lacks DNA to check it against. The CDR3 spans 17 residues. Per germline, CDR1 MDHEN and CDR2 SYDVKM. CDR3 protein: CASSLSAGNGYTDTQYF.

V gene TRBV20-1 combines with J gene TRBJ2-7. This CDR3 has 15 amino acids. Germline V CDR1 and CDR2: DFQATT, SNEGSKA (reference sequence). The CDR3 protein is CSARDLASEPYEQYF.

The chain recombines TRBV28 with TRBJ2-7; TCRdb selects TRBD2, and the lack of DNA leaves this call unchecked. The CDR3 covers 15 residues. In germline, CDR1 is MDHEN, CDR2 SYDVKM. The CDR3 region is CASSLRGLRAYEQYF.

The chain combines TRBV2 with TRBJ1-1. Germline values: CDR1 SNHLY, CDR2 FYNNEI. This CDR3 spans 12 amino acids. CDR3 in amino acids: CASSGGRTEAFF. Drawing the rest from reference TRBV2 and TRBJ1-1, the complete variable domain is EPEVTQTPSHQVTQMGQEVILRCVPISNHLYFYWYRQILGQKVEFLVSFYNNEISEKSEIFDDQFSVERPDGSNFTLKIRSTKLEDSAMYFCASSGGRTEAFFGQGTRLTVV.

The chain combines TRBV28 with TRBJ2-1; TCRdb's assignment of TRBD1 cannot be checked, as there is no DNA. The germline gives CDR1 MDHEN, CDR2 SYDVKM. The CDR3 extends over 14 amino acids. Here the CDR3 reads CASRGQSSYNEQFF.

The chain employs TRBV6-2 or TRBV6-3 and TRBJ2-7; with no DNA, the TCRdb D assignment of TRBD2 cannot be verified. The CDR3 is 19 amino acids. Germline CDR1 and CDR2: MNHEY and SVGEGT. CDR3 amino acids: CASSSRVAGGLFISYEQYF.

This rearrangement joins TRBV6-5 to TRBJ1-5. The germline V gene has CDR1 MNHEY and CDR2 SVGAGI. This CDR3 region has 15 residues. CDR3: CASSQTGYGNQPQHF.

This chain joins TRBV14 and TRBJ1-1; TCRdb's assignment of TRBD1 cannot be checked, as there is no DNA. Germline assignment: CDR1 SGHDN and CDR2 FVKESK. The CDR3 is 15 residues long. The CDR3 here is CASSLLRQAGAEAFF. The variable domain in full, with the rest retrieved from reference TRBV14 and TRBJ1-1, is EAGVTQFPSHSVIEKGQTVTLRCDPISGHDNLYWYRRVMGKEIKFLLHFVKESKQDESGMPNNRFLAERTGGTYSTLKVQPAELEDSGVYFCASSLLRQAGAEAFFGQGTRLTVV.

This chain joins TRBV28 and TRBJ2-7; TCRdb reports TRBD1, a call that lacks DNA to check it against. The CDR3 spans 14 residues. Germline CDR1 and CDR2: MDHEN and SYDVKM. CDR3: CASSSGQLFYEQYF.

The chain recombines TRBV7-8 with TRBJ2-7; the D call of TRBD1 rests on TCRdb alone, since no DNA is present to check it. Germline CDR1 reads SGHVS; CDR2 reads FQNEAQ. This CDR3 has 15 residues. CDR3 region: CASSFFRDRTNEQYF.

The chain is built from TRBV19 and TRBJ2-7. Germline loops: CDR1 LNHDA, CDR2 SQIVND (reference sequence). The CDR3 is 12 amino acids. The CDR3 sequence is CASISNSYEQYF.

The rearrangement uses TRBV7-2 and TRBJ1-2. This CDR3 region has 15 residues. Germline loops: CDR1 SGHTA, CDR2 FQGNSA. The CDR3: CASRLLGAGFDGYTF. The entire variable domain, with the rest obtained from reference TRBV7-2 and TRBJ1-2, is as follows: GAGVSQSPSNKVTEKGKDVELRCDPISGHTALYWYRQSLGQGLEFLIYFQGNSAPDKSGLPSDRFSAERTGGSVSTLTIQRTQQEDSAVYLCASRLLGAGFDGYTFGSGTRLTVV.